This TCR beta chain was sequenced during a study of cytomegalovirus exposure and HLA in healthy donors (dated by TCRdb to 2016 to 2017). Concerning the study at large: An earlier analysis of fewer than 750 of the donors reported 250 to 300 Gb of sequence data and 95 million to 120 million unique TCR beta sequences obtained from about 179 million T cells. An early release covering about 600 HLA-typed donors comprised 300 to 350 gigabases of sequencing data and approximately 80 million unique TCR sequences. Among the approximately 400 genotyped donors, more than 70% belonged to the genetic ancestry cluster associated with self-reported Caucasian donors. The study was designed to test whether signatures of past pathogen exposure could be identified by cataloging public T cell receptors. The study used immunosequencing to profile the T cell repertoires of approximately 630 subjects and linked those repertoires to cytomegalovirus serostatus. A separate validation cohort of some 130 different subjects was used in addition to the approximately 700-subject first cohort. The study combined high-throughput TCR immunosequencing, statistical association of individual TCRs with disease status, and machine learning to predict cytomegalovirus infection status. A later analysis re-analyzed previously published TCR beta repertoires from 600 to 850 donors and added high-resolution HLA genotyping to study TCR occurrence patterns. Rather than drawing on any new phenotypic data, the later analysis identified candidate immune exposures from TCR beta sequences and the way those sequences occurred across donors. In an earlier analysis of 587 of the donors, high-throughput TCR beta sequencing was used to judge whether each TCR beta V gene segment behaved as functional or pseudogenic. Alongside the repertoire data, information on donor age, sex, ethnicity and CMV serostatus was compiled. Genome-wide SNP genotypes for about 65% of the 666 donors were used in a later genetic analysis, which treated that subset as a discovery cohort. All discovery cohort repertoires had been generated on a single sequencing platform. HLA typing covered class I and class II loci at four-digit resolution. The number of donors typed differed by locus, with roughly 629-640 for A, B, C, DRB1 and DQB1, more than 500 for DQA1, approximately 570 for DPA1, and some 450 for DPB1. About five DR-DQ haplotypes were treated as single units for association and clustering because of strong linkage in the cohort. Among a few hundred genotyped donors of the cohort, an average of approximately 230,000 unique TCR beta nucleotide sequences were sequenced per donor, around 20% of them non-productive.

On this clone itself: No cognate antigen has been identified for it. The sample holds no much larger clone one base away, and base qualities are not on file.

Library preparation employed the immunoSEQ multiplex PCR assay. A mixture of 60 forward primers for TCR Vbeta segments and 13 reverse primers for TCR Jbeta segments was used in the multiplex PCR. The CDR3 region of rearranged TCR beta genes was amplified from genomic DNA by a multiplex PCR assay. The Illumina HiSeq System was used to sequence the amplified TCR beta libraries as 87-base-pair reads. The authors' analysis ran thus. A later analysis counted tens of millions of unique TCR beta chains across the 550 to 700 repertoires, and roughly 10 million of these chains were shared by at least two donors. Raw reads were error-corrected and collapsed into unique sequences by a nearest-neighbor algorithm in which closely related sequences were merged to remove PCR and sequencing errors. CDR3 sequences were aligned to IMGT reference sequences to assign V, D and J gene segments. Each retained sequence needed at least a six-nucleotide match to both a V gene segment and a J gene segment. A rearrangement counted as productive if the CDR3 had no stop codons and remained in frame with V and J, and every other rearrangement counted as non-productive. CDR3 was defined by IMGT convention, running from the second conserved V-encoded cysteine to the conserved J-encoded phenylalanine. Sequences without an unambiguous match to a single V gene segment were excluded from the earlier analysis of a few hundred of the donors. In an earlier analysis of several hundred of the donors, V segments were called functional above 56.7% productive rearrangements and were called segregating when the between-donor standard deviation exceeded 5%. A statistical classification framework was built to diagnose cytomegalovirus status from the catalog of TCR beta chain sequences. V and J gene assignment, in a later analysis, came from comparing TCR nucleotide sequences with IMGT/GENE-DB human TR gene sequences. A later analysis assigned CDR3 sequences and most-parsimonious VDJ recombination scenarios with the TCRdist pipeline. In a later analysis, every TCR beta chain was defined by the combination of its CDR3 amino acid sequence and its V-gene family, and reads without a unique V-gene family were dropped. In a later analysis, around 600 highly shared, low-generation-probability nucleotide sequences were removed to address suspected cross-contamination and a sequencing artifact. In a later analysis, a clonal expansion index was calculated for each public chain from normalized within-repertoire ranks of inferred template counts. In a later analysis, generation probabilities were computed using a VDJ recombination model fitted to out-of-frame rearrangements, and the results were checked against IGoR. A later analysis scored TCR-TCR, TCR-HLA and TCR-CMV co-occurrence with hypergeometric tests, applying a repertoire-size bias correction to TCR pairs. A later analysis estimated false discovery rates by permuting HLA or CMV assignments 20 times. In a later analysis, co-occurring TCRs were grouped with DBSCAN, and TCRdist sequence similarity was added when clustering was performed within HLA-allele-positive subsets. Repertoires with fewer than 30,000 or more than 120,000 public chains, plus five repertoires with anomalous nucleotide sharing, were excluded from co-occurrence clustering. TCRdb took over this immuneACCESS table, retaining in-frame rearrangements with V and J assigned. Such tables are incomplete; in checked studies, under half of the missing clones stem from an unresolved V gene, and the remainder is unexplained. Clone size and the V and J calls come from that table; the DNA yielded D and trimming. Recorded for this sample are some 180,000 clones; roughly four fifths of them occurred a single time. The top ten clonotypes cover around 3.7% of the sample.

Results and caveats for the whole study, not just this receptor: Compared with equally common non-associated chains, HLA-associated TCR beta chains in a later analysis were more clonally expanded and had lower generation probabilities. The authors suggested that the approach could potentially be generalized to other disease states and immunological phenotypes. A group of highly shared sequence variants was considered likely to be a technical artifact of the sequencing pipeline. Correlated functional status among segregating V segments might reflect linkage disequilibrium, but an unknown experimental factor could not be ruled out. According to a later analysis, TCR association rates differed among HLA loci, with DRB1 alleles showing the most associated TCRs and HLA-C alleles showing the fewest. Because some donors lacked HLA typing at each locus, the association tests relied only on the typed subset. Some IMGT-functional V segments, including TRBV6-2 and TRBV6-3, could not be told apart with the 87-base-pair reads, so those segments were excluded. V-gene and J-gene trimming of TCR beta chains was associated with a missense DCLRE1C variant in a later genetic analysis, and the association was replicated in an independent cohort. Strong co-occurrence of HLA alleles, especially DR and DQ, made assigning TCR associations to individual alleles difficult. In this cohort, only TCR beta chains were sequenced, and detectable features were limited by the absence of alpha or paired-chain data. According to a later genetic analysis, donors in an Asian-associated ancestry cluster had fewer N-insertions in productive TCRs than the approximately 710-donor mean. CMV serostatus was the only immune exposure information available for the cohort. In the study, around 160 TCR beta chains were listed as associated with cytomegalovirus. Across donors, most TCR sequences were observed very rarely, whereas some public TCRs were present in many individuals. The earlier analysis of nearly 600 of the donors excluded approximately 17 rarely observed V segments, including chromosome 9 orphons, because counts were too low. Roughly uniform sequencing depth across donors was assumed in presence/absence analyses, although this assumption may not hold. A further reported finding was that TCR beta sequences accurately predicted the HLA-A and HLA-B alleles for most subjects in the first cohort. A few of the identified cytomegalovirus-associated TCR beta chains were confirmed in vitro to be specific for cytomegalovirus antigens. A later analysis reported that several top co-occurrence clusters appeared linked to parvovirus B19, influenza, CMV and Epstein-Barr virus. An earlier analysis of approximately 570 of the donors showed that most TCR beta V segments appeared in productive rearrangements either about 87% or about 30% of the time, which broadly matched IMGT annotations. Cytomegalovirus status was reported to be diagnosed by the classifier with high specificity and sensitivity in both the original and validation cohorts. A later analysis associated approximately 17,000 TCR beta sequences with specific HLA alleles at a false discovery rate of 0.05. According to a later analysis, most CMV-associated TCR beta chains appeared to be HLA-restricted, and the HLA associations seemed to be driven largely by CMV exposure.

The cohort consisted of hundreds of healthy bone marrow donors. Cohort members were all nominally healthy when sampled, although unrecorded immune exposures were likely present. The donor was CMV seropositive and belonged to the group of more than 250 seropositive cohort members. Each donor provided a peripheral blood sample, and peripheral blood mononuclear cells were used for TCR beta sequencing. The Qiagen DNeasy Blood Extraction Kit was used to extract genomic DNA from the blood cell samples. The CDR1 and CDR2 encoded by the germline V gene are SNHLY and FYNNEI. Trimmed from V: 4 bases; trimmed from J: 5 bases; junction bases lacking a gene match: 6. The CDR3 runs 15 amino acids, cysteine and phenylalanine included. The CDR3 DNA has 45 bases and is translated from base 1.

Sample: PBMCs. This TCR was recovered from a man in his forties in good health and CMV-seropositive. The rearranged chain carries TRBV2 and TRBJ1-5; TRBD1 matches 9 bases in the middle. The CDR3: CASSAGDRAYQPQHF. DNA sequence: TGTGCCAGCAGTGCCGGGGACAGGGCGTATCAGCCCCAGCATTTT. Reference TRBV2 and TRBJ1-5 proteins supply the regions before and after the CDR3; the full variable domain is: EPEVTQTPSHQVTQMGQEVILRCVPISNHLYFYWYRQILGQKVEFLVSFYNNEISEKSEIFDDQFSVERPDGSNFTLKIRSTKLEDSAMYFCASSAGDRAYQPQHFGDGTRLSIL.